A single sample is the source of the 17 T cell receptor beta chains below, sequenced in a study of cytomegalovirus exposure and HLA in healthy donors. In the PCR, 60 Vbeta and 13 Jbeta primers were used. Profiling relied on immunoSEQ multiplex PCR, and the TCRdb table lists in-frame clones only, not all of them. Of 110,000 to 150,000 clones listed, roughly a tenth were seen once; the top ten hold 1.8%. Sequencing used PBMCs. The receptors come from a male donor in good health and CMV-seronegative.

The chain links TRBV4-1 to TRBJ2-1; no clear D gene. The CDR3 is 15 residues long. Germline V CDR1 and CDR2: MGHRA, YSYEKL. V lost 1 base and J 0 bases, leaving 7 bases between the germline ends. DNA of the CDR3: TGCGCCAGCAGCCAAGGTCCCAGCTCCTACAATGAGCAGTTCTTC. Encoded protein: CASSQGPSSYNEQFF.

A few counts support this clone. The chain is built from TRBV28 and TRBJ2-2; 9 nucleotides agree with TRBD1. Germline trimming cut 0 bases from V and 5 bases from J; bases unmatched to any gene: 4. Germline loops: CDR1 MDHEN, CDR2 SYDVKM. This CDR3 contains 16 residues. The DNA for the CDR3 is TGTGCCAGCAGTTTATGGGGACAGGGTTTAACCGGGGAGCTGTTTTTT. This sequence encodes CASSLWGQGLTGELFF.

This rearrangement joins TRBV7-2 to TRBJ1-5, with D unresolved. The germline V gene has CDR1 SGHTA and CDR2 FQGNSA. Trimming shortened V by 1 base and J by 6 bases, and 7 bases separated the two germline ends. The CDR3 is 13 amino acids. CDR3 nucleotide sequence: TGTGCCAGCAGCTTAGAGCGGCTTCAGCCCCAGCATTTT. This translates into CASSLERLQPQHF.

V and J are TRBV6-5 and TRBJ2-5; TRBD2 might be the D (7 bases). The CDR3 contains 15 residues. V lost 6 bases, J lost 5 bases, and 19 bases lay in between. The germline CDR1 and CDR2 sequences are MNHEY and SVGAGI. CDR3 amino acids: CASSLLGGALETQYF. CDR3 in DNA: TGTGCCAGCAGCCTACTGGGGGGGGCTTTGGAGACCCAGTACTTC.

This clone was observed a handful of times. The genes are TRBV14 and TRBJ2-5; D is possibly TRBD1 (6 bases). Trimming cost V 6 bases and J 9 bases, with 20 bases left between them. Germline V CDR1 and CDR2: SGHDN, FVKESK. The CDR3 has 14 residues. Here the CDR3 DNA reads TGTGCCAGCAGTCGAATTCGGGGCCCAGGGGCCCAGTACTTC. Translating gives CASSRIRGPGAQYF.

The chain joins TRBV5-3 to TRBJ1-5; unclear D gene. TRBV5-3 is reported as an ORF; its role is uncertain. The CDR3 has 16 residues. Trimming took 5 bases from V and 1 from J, leaving 16 bases between them. The CDR3 region is CARRMTTAISNQPQHF. CDR3 nucleotides: TGTGCCAGAAGGATGACTACGGCCATAAGCAATCAGCCCCAGCATTTT.

The chain combines TRBV1 with TRBJ2-5; the listed D gene, TRBD2, was not tested against the DNA. TRBV1 corresponds to a pseudogene. The CDR3 consists of 18 residues. CDR3 in DNA: TGCACCAGCAGCCAAGAAGAGGGGCAGGACTACCTACAAGAGACCCAGTACTTC. This gives the protein CTSSQEEGQDYLQETQYF.

This clone has more than one count but fewer than ten. The chain combines TRBV6-6 with TRBJ2-5; TRBD1 agrees at 10 bases. J gave up 3 bases and V 6 bases, and 7 bases lay outside the gene matches. Germline values: CDR1 MNHNY, CDR2 SVGAGI (reference sequence). This CDR3 region has 15 residues. The chain's CDR3 is CASRPTGTGEETQYF. The CDR3 nucleotides read TGTGCCAGCAGACCTACCGGGACAGGGGAAGAGACCCAGTACTTC.

The genes are TRBV7-2 and TRBJ2-7; D call uncertain. Germline V gene sequence: CDR1 SGHTA, CDR2 FQGNSA. The CDR3 loop spans 15 amino acids. Trimming cost V 1 base and J 0 bases, with 10 bases left between them. CDR3 loop: CASSLEPESSYEQYF. The CDR3 region has the DNA TGTGCCAGCAGCTTAGAGCCGGAGAGCTCCTACGAGCAGTACTTC.

The V gene is TRBV2, the J gene TRBJ1-2; 8 bases align to TRBD1. Germline CDR1 SNHLY, CDR2 FYNNEI. The V segment lost 6 bases and the J segment 4 bases; nucleotides outside the gene matches: 7. CDR3 length equals 14 residues. The CDR3 DNA is TGTGCCAGCAGCTTTACAGGGGGGGCCTATGGCTACACCTTC. Translated, it gives CASSFTGGAYGYTF. Combining the CDR3 with reference TRBV2 and TRBJ1-2 gives the whole variable domain EPEVTQTPSHQVTQMGQEVILRCVPISNHLYFYWYRQILGQKVEFLVSFYNNEISEKSEIFDDQFSVERPDGSNFTLKIRSTKLEDSAMYFCASSFTGGAYGYTFGSGTRLTVV.

This clone was seen a handful of times. The chain employs TRBV6-5 and TRBJ2-7; the match to TRBD2 covers 9 bases. This CDR3 has 15 amino acids. Germline CDR1 and CDR2: MNHEY and SVGAGI. V gave up 0 bases and J gave up 3 bases; unmatched junction bases: 3. The CDR3 DNA reads as TGTGCCAGCAGTTACTCAGGAGCGGGAGGCTACGAGCAGTACTTC. Translating it yields CASSYSGAGGYEQYF.

The V gene is TRBV11-3, the J gene TRBJ2-3, with a weak D call TRBD1 (5 bases). The CDR3 is made up of 14 amino acids. The V gene's germline CDR1 is SGHNT and CDR2 YENEEA. Trimming removed 8 bases at V and 6 bases at J, with 18 bases between. CDR3 region: CASAPGRGWDTQYF. The CDR3 region has the DNA TGTGCCAGCGCCCCCGGAAGGGGTTGGGATACGCAGTATTTT.

The chain employs TRBV7-6 and TRBJ1-2; D is unresolved. The CDR3 has 13 residues. Germline assignment: CDR1 SGHVS and CDR2 FNYEAQ. The germline V and J ends were trimmed by 8 bases and 5 bases, with 15 bases remaining between them. The CDR3 coding sequence is TGTGCCAGCGCGGCAGGAGCGGGGTATGGCTACACCTTC. Protein: CASAAGAGYGYTF. The variable domain in full, completed from reference TRBV7-6 and TRBJ1-2, reads GAGVSQSPRYKVTKRGQDVALRCDPISGHVSLYWYRQALGQGPEFLTYFNYEAQQDKSGLPNDRFSAERPEGSISTLTIQRTEQRDSAMYRCASAAGAGYGYTFGSGTRLTVV.

This clone occurred a few times. V is TRBV7-3 and J is TRBJ2-1, with 10 positions matching TRBD2. Trimming at V came to 5 bases and at J to 8 bases, leaving 9 bases not matched to a gene. There are 15 residues in the CDR3. Germline CDR1 SGHTA, CDR2 FQGTGA. The CDR3 DNA is TGTGCCAGCAGCCCAAGCGGGGGGGCCTGGGATGAGCAGTTCTTC. Amino acid sequence: CASSPSGGAWDEQFF.

Remarks on this clone: This same CDR3 is encoded by further DNA sequences in the sample. V is TRBV9 and J is TRBJ1-4, with a possible D match to TRBD1 (5 bases). Trimming took 0 bases from V and 8 from J, leaving 8 bases between them. In germline, CDR1 is SGDLS, CDR2 YYNGEE. CDR3 size: 13 residues. The CDR3 region is CASSVGGGEKLFF. The CDR3 bases are TGTGCCAGCAGCGTAGGTGGGGGGGAAAAACTGTTTTTT.

The rearrangement uses TRBV4-1 and TRBJ2-1; TRBD1 agrees at 10 bases. Germline V gene lookup returns CDR1 MGHRA and CDR2 YSYEKL. The trim removed 1 base at V and 0 bases at J, leaving 0 bases unmatched. This CDR3 has 16 residues. This CDR3 is CASSQGTGGSYNEQFF. CDR3 DNA sequence: TGCGCCAGCAGCCAAGGGACAGGGGGCTCCTACAATGAGCAGTTCTTC.

This clone has a handful of counts. This chain connects TRBV6-1 to TRBJ1-4, with D possibly TRBD1 on 5 matching bases. Per the germline V gene, CDR1 is MNHNS and CDR2 is SASEGT. Between the trimmed V and J ends, which lost 5 bases and 5 bases, there was a span of 15 bases. This CDR3 comprises 15 residues. The CDR3 DNA reads TGTGCCAGCAGTTTGGACAAGGGTCGAAATGAAAAACTGTTTTTT. Its translation: CASSLDKGRNEKLFF.